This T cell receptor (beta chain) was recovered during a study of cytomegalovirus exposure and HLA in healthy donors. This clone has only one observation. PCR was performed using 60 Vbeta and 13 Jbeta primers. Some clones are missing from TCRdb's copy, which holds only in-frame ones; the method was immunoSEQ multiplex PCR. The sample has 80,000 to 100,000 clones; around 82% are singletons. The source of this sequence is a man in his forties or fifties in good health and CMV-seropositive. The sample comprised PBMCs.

As DNA, the CDR3 is TGCGCCAGCAGCTTCGGACAGGTAGACACCGGGGAGCTGTTTTTT. Its translation is CASSFGQVDTGELFF. The chain couples TRBV5-1 to TRBJ2-2, with 7 positions matching TRBD1. Trimming at V came to 2 bases and at J to 3 bases, leaving 4 bases not matched to a gene. Germline assignment: CDR1 SGHRS and CDR2 YFSETQ. The CDR3 is 15 residues long.